This T cell receptor beta chain was recorded in a study of cytomegalovirus exposure and HLA in healthy donors. In the case of this clone: Its specificity is not known.

Use of 60 Vbeta and 13 Jbeta primers characterized the PCR. Methods used by the authors: Roughly 11 million of the about 80 million unique TCR beta chains counted in a later analysis were shared. Only in-frame clones appear in the TCRdb table, and some are missing; sequencing was by immunoSEQ multiplex PCR. V, J and clone size derive from that table, while D and trimming were established from the DNA sequence. The table lists 110,000 to 150,000 clones, roughly four fifths of them singletons. The study, taken as a whole, reports: Sequence variants that were highly shared formed a cluster that was likely a sequencing artifact.

The source is a woman in her thirties or forties in good health and CMV-seronegative. Sequenced sample: PBMCs.

CDR3 in DNA: TGCAGCGTTTCCGAGGGGGCTGGAACTGAAGCTTTCTTT. Translated: CSVSEGAGTEAFF. The chain uses TRBV29-1 and TRBJ1-1; 7 bases line up with TRBD1. The junction had 8 bases not matched to a gene; V was cut back by 5 bases and J by 5 bases. The CDR3 has 13 residues. CDR1 is SQVTM and CDR2 is ANQGSEA in the germline V gene.